The 29 T cell receptor beta chains below were found in one sample sequenced in a study of response to subunit inactivated influenza vaccine. TCRdb ran MiXCR on the RT-PCR reads and lists one entry per CDR3 protein. The table records 700,000 to 900,000 distinct CDR3 sequences, approximately 21% of them present only once. The sample was PBMCs from blood, taken roughly 5 days after vaccination. All receptors come from a man between 50 and 59 years old who received an inactivated influenza vaccine.

V is TRBV19 and J is TRBJ1-5, with no clear D. This CDR3 comprises 15 residues. Trimming removed 4 bases at V and 4 bases at J, with 14 bases between. CDR1 is LNHDA and CDR2 is SQIVND in the germline V gene (reference sequence). CDR3 DNA sequence: TGTGCCAGTAGTACGCGGGGTAGTGGAAATCAGCCCCAGCATTTT. Encoded protein: CASSTRGSGNQPQHF.

This clonotype showed up just a few times. This rearrangement joins TRBV5-1 to TRBJ2-5; tentatively, D is TRBD1 (6 bases). V was trimmed by 4 bases and J by 5 bases, leaving 15 bases between them. The CDR3 is 14 amino acids. Per the germline V gene, CDR1 is SGHRS and CDR2 is YFSETQ. This CDR3 is CASSVRGQGETQYF. CDR3 sequence (DNA): TGCGCCAGCAGCGTCCGGGGCCAGGGGGAGACCCAGTACTTC.

The rearrangement joins TRBV10-3 to TRBJ1-1; D is uncertain. Germline assignment: CDR1 ENHRY and CDR2 SYGVKD. Deletions cut 6 bases from V and 4 bases from J, with 15 bases between. This CDR3 has 14 amino acids. The CDR3 loop reads CAIRETRQPTEAFF. The CDR3 region has the DNA TGTGCCATCAGGGAAACTAGGCAACCCACTGAAGCTTTCTTT.

This clonotype turned up a few times. This sequence joins TRBV12-3 or TRBV12-4 and TRBJ2-1, with D perhaps given as TRBD1 or TRBD2 (5 bases each). The CDR3 has 13 amino acids. Deletions cut 3 bases from V and 6 bases from J, with 9 bases between. CDR3 in amino acids: CASSFYGANEQFF. The CDR3 nucleotides are TGTGCCAGCAGTTTTTACGGGGCCAATGAGCAGTTCTTC.

This clonotype was recorded a few times. The chain employs TRBV20-1 and TRBJ2-7, with TRBD2 matching 12 bases. Trimming at V came to 5 bases and at J to 7 bases, leaving 18 bases not matched to a gene. The CDR3 runs 17 residues. Germline CDR1 is DFQATT and CDR2 is SNEGSKA (reference sequence). The CDR3 nucleotides are TGCAGTGCTGGGGCATTAAACGGACTAGCGGGACGGCGGGAGCAGTACTTC. This translates into CSAGALNGLAGRREQYF.

The V and J genes are TRBV18 and TRBJ2-7, with 8 positions matching TRBD1. Germline-derived CDR1 and CDR2 are KGHSH and LQKENI. Trimming removed 4 bases from V and 6 bases from J; junction bases left unmatched: 8. The CDR3 totals 14 residues. The CDR3 protein is CASSLRTGNSEQYF. CDR3 DNA sequence: TGTGCCAGCTCACTCCGGACAGGGAACTCCGAGCAGTACTTC.

The rearrangement links TRBV7-2 to TRBJ1-5; D uncertain. The CDR3 sequence is 17 residues long. Germline V gene sequence: CDR1 SGHTA, CDR2 FQGNSA. Trimming removed 5 bases from V and 1 base from J, with 18 bases in between. In DNA, the CDR3 is TGTGCCAGCAGCCCCTCCCCAGTGGGAGTAAGCAATCAGCCCCAGCATTTT. Translated: CASSPSPVGVSNQPQHF. Full variable domain (missing parts from reference TRBV7-2 and TRBJ1-5): GAGVSQSPSNKVTEKGKDVELRCDPISGHTALYWYRQSLGQGLEFLIYFQGNSAPDKSGLPSDRFSAERTGGSVSTLTIQRTQQEDSAVYLCASSPSPVGVSNQPQHFGDGTRLSIL.

The gene calls are TRBV5-5 and TRBJ1-3; D is unresolved. In germline, CDR1 is SGHKS, CDR2 YYEKEE (reference sequence). V shed 4 bases and J shed 0 bases, with 17 bases lying between them. The CDR3 spans 17 residues. The CDR3 is CASSEPSVPPSGNTIYF. In DNA form, the CDR3 reads TGTGCCAGCAGCGAACCGAGCGTACCACCCTCTGGAAACACCATATATTTT.

This clonotype was counted ten times or more. The CDR3 DNA reads as TGTGCCAGCACCCGACGGGCAGGAGGGGGCGAGACCCAGTACTTC. This encodes CASTRRAGGGETQYF. The chain employs TRBV12-3 or TRBV12-4 and TRBJ2-5; perhaps TRBD1 as D (7 bases). V was pared by 7 bases and J by 5 bases, with 20 bases between. The CDR3 is made up of 15 amino acids.

Only a few counts were recorded for this clonotype. The chain carries TRBV20-1 and TRBJ2-1, with D perhaps matching TRBD2 (5 bases). The CDR3 is 14 residues long. From germline, CDR1 is DFQATT and CDR2 SNEGSKA (reference sequence). The V gene lost 6 bases and the J gene lost 7 bases, with 19 bases spanning the gap. CDR3 in DNA: TGCAGTGCGAGCGGCGGATACTACCCTAATGAGCAGTTCTTC. Translation: CSASGGYYPNEQFF.

This clonotype has more than one count but fewer than ten. V is TRBV5-1 and J is TRBJ2-3; 12 nucleotides agree with TRBD2. Germline V gene data show CDR1 as SGHRS and CDR2 as YFSETQ. The trim removed 3 bases at V and 5 bases at J, leaving 7 bases unmatched. The CDR3 length is 16 residues. CDR3 residues: CASSSGLAGQGDTQYF. In nucleotides, the CDR3 is TGCGCCAGCAGCTCTGGACTAGCGGGGCAGGGAGATACGCAGTATTTT.

The rearrangement uses TRBV11-1 and TRBJ2-2, with a weak D call TRBD2 (6 bases). The germline V gene has CDR1 SGHAT and CDR2 FQDESV (reference sequence). V was clipped by 4 bases and J by 0 bases, with 18 bases between them. This CDR3 spans 18 amino acids. The CDR3 DNA reads as TGTGCCAGCAGCTCCATAATTAGCGGAAGACCGAACACCGGGGAGCTGTTTTTT. It specifies CASSSIISGRPNTGELFF.

The J gene is TRBJ2-1, the V gene TRBV5-1, with TRBD2 as a possible D gene (6 bases). The V end lost 2 bases, the J end lost 9 bases, and 15 bases lay between the germline ends. The CDR3 consists of 14 residues. Germline CDR1 reads SGHRS; CDR2 reads YFSETQ. CDR3 loop: CASSFRRGIGEQFF. The CDR3 DNA reads as TGCGCCAGCAGCTTCCGCCGGGGGATTGGTGAGCAGTTCTTC.

The chain has TRBV7-9 and TRBJ1-1, with a weak D call TRBD1 (5 bases). Germline lookup yields CDR1 SEHNR and CDR2 FQNEAQ (reference sequence). This CDR3 spans 15 amino acids. V gave up 5 bases and J gave up 0 bases, with 13 bases separating them. CDR3 protein: CASSGGGTLNTEAFF. The CDR3 bases are TGTGCCAGCAGCGGGGGGGGGACGCTGAACACTGAAGCTTTCTTT.

This clonotype was seen a few times. At one end the junction does not follow the germline gene, possibly because of a read error. The chain couples TRBV20-1 to TRBJ2-1; 8 bases map to TRBD2. The CDR3 runs 16 residues. Germline V gene data show CDR1 as DFQATT and CDR2 as SNEGSKA (reference sequence). CDR3 loop: CSARDPFRGGYNEQFF. Here the CDR3 DNA reads TGCAGTGCTCGAGATCCTTTCCGGGGGGGCTACAATGAGCAGTTCTTC.

This clonotype was counted a few times. This chain connects TRBV12-3 or TRBV12-4 to TRBJ2-7; tentative D call: TRBD2 (6 bases). Trimming pared 5 bases from V and 5 bases from J, leaving 16 bases between. The CDR3 totals 14 residues. CDR3 DNA sequence: TGTGCCAGCAGTCGGCGTGGCGGGACCCACGAGCAGTACTTC. Its protein is CASSRRGGTHEQYF.

The chain's CDR3 is CSALPGTETYEQYF. For the CDR3, the DNA is TGCAGTGCCTTACCCGGGACAGAGACCTACGAGCAGTACTTC. This chain uses TRBV20-1 with TRBJ2-7; 7 nucleotides align to TRBD1. The ends lost 6 bases at V and 2 bases at J; junction bases unmatched: 10. From germline, CDR1 is DFQATT and CDR2 SNEGSKA (reference sequence). The CDR3 has 14 residues.

The table lists this clonotype with many counts. The V gene is TRBV5-5, the J gene TRBJ2-2; 9 nucleotides line up with TRBD1. Germline assignment: CDR1 SGHKS and CDR2 YYEKEE (reference sequence). The CDR3 is 15 residues long. The V segment lost 3 bases and the J segment 1 base; nucleotides outside the gene matches: 1. The chain's CDR3 is CASSWGQGNTGELFF. DNA of the CDR3: TGTGCCAGCAGCTGGGGACAGGGGAACACCGGGGAGCTGTTTTTT.

The V and J genes are TRBV2 and TRBJ2-5; D is ambiguous. CDR1 and CDR2 from the germline V gene are SNHLY and FYNNEI. The V and J ends lost 5 bases and 3 bases respectively, with 10 bases between them. CDR3 length: 13 residues. The CDR3 DNA is TGTGCCAGCAGTCCCTTCGGAGAAGAGACCCAGTACTTC. It is translated as CASSPFGEETQYF.

This clonotype was seen more than once but under ten times. The rearrangement joins TRBV3-1 to TRBJ1-1; TRBD1 aligns across 8 bases. Trimming removed 5 bases from V and 4 bases from J; junction bases left unmatched: 6. This CDR3 spans 14 amino acids. CDR1 and CDR2 (germline): LGHDT, YNNKEL (reference sequence). CDR3 DNA sequence: TGTGCCAGCAGCTTCGGACAGGGAAGCACTGAAGCTTTCTTT. Its translation is CASSFGQGSTEAFF.

This clonotype appeared a few times. The CDR3 loop reads CSAKRQENYEQYF. CDR3 bases: TGCAGTGCTAAGCGGCAGGAGAACTACGAGCAGTACTTC. The chain combines TRBV20-1 with TRBJ2-7; D perhaps matches TRBD2 (5 bases). Deletions cut 4 bases from V and 3 bases from J, with 13 bases between. This CDR3 comprises 13 residues. CDR1 is DFQATT, CDR2 SNEGSKA, per germline (reference sequence).

The rearrangement joins TRBV28 to TRBJ1-6; no firm D call. Germline CDR1 reads MDHEN; CDR2 reads SYDVKM. This CDR3 contains 14 residues. The V and J ends lost 4 bases and 8 bases respectively, with 12 bases between them. The CDR3 DNA sequence: TGTGCCAGCAGTTCTATGCTTGGAGATTCACCCCTCCACTTT. Translating it yields CASSSMLGDSPLHF.

The chain employs TRBV7-8 and TRBJ2-7, with D possibly TRBD1 on 6 matching bases. CDR3 length equals 15 residues. The germline V gene has CDR1 SGHVS and CDR2 FQNEAQ. Trimming took 7 bases from V and 0 from J, leaving 16 bases between them. CDR3: CASIERGFSSYEQYF. For the CDR3, the DNA is TGTGCCAGCATCGAGAGGGGGTTTAGCTCCTACGAGCAGTACTTC. The full variable domain, completed using reference TRBV7-8 and TRBJ2-7, is GAGVSQSPRYKVAKRGQDVALRCDPISGHVSLFWYQQALGQGPEFLTYFQNEAQLDKSGLPSDRFFAERPEGSVSTLKIQRTQQEDSAVYLCASIERGFSSYEQYFGPGTRLTVT.

This clonotype was observed many times. This chain connects TRBV4-3 to TRBJ2-5, with D tentatively TRBD2 (6 bases). V was cut by 0 bases and J by 5 bases, with 16 bases left in between. CDR3 length: 16 residues. In germline, CDR1 is LGHNA, CDR2 YSLEER. This chain's CDR3 is CASSQDFGLARETQYF. CDR3 DNA: TGCGCCAGCAGCCAAGATTTCGGGCTAGCGAGGGAGACCCAGTACTTC.

The chain joins TRBV10-3 to TRBJ2-1; TRBD1 agrees at 7 bases. The CDR3 is made up of 12 amino acids. V lost 8 bases and J lost 6; bases outside the gene matches: 4. In germline, CDR1 is ENHRY, CDR2 SYGVKD. CDR3 sequence (DNA): TGTGCCATCGCGGACAGGTTCAATGAGCAGTTCTTC. It encodes CAIADRFNEQFF.

This rearrangement joins TRBV4-2 to TRBJ2-2, with 10 bases aligning to TRBD2. This CDR3 is 17 amino acids long. V shed 4 bases and J 7 bases; nucleotides not matched to a gene: 12. Germline CDR1 and CDR2: LGHNA and YNFKEQ. CDR3 DNA: TGTGCCAGCAGCCGAACCACTAGCGGGATTGAGGGCGGGGAGCTGTTTTTT. Translating gives CASSRTTSGIEGGELFF.

This clonotype was found a few times. This rearrangement joins TRBV2 to TRBJ1-4; 10 bases align to TRBD1. The CDR3 spans 15 residues. The germline CDR1 and CDR2 sequences are SNHLY and FYNNEI. The J segment lost 10 bases and the V segment lost 2 bases, leaving 7 bases of the junction unmatched. The CDR3, as DNA: TGTGCCAGCAGTGAAACCGGGACAGGGGTAGGAAAACTGTTTTTT. Translated, it gives CASSETGTGVGKLFF.

This clonotype was seen a handful of times. The chain carries TRBV12-3 or TRBV12-4 and TRBJ2-1; D not certain. This CDR3 contains 13 residues. Trimming removed 3 bases from V and 3 bases from J, with 6 bases in between. The CDR3 protein is CASSFRNYNEQFF. Here the CDR3 DNA reads TGTGCCAGCAGTTTCAGGAACTACAATGAGCAGTTCTTC.

This clonotype was counted a few times. The chain has TRBV13 and TRBJ1-6; 11 bases match TRBD1. This CDR3 is built from 15 residues. V shed 5 bases and J 9 bases; nucleotides not matched to a gene: 6. Germline CDR1 is PRHDT and CDR2 is FYEKMQ (reference sequence). DNA of the CDR3: TGTGCCAGCAGCGGGGACAGGGGGAACGGTTCACCCCTCCACTTT. It codes for CASSGDRGNGSPLHF.